This TCR beta chain came from a study of response to subunit inactivated influenza vaccine. Study results and caveats: Authors proposed each seasonal influenza vaccination draws in few new T cells.

This clonotype was counted many times. Its target is not known. TCRdb ran MiXCR on the RT-PCR reads and lists one entry per CDR3 protein. This table has 860,000 or so distinct CDR3 sequences, less than 25% appearing once. Germline V gives CDR1 KGHDR, CDR2 SFDVKD. Trimming stripped 1 base from V and 5 bases from J, with 4 bases between. There are 12 residues in the CDR3. The material sequenced was PBMCs from blood, taken roughly 5 days after vaccination. The chain employs TRBV24-1 and TRBJ1-2; D uncertain. This clonotype originated in a man aged 45-60 years who received an inactivated influenza vaccine. The CDR3 DNA follows: TGTGCCACCAGTGATTTCGAATATGGCTACACCTTC. Protein product: CATSDFEYGYTF.